These T cell receptor beta chains were read from a single sample in a study of blood T cell repertoires in COVID-19. Only in-frame clones appear in the TCRdb table, and some are missing; sequencing was by immunoSEQ multiplex PCR. Among roughly 59,000 clones listed, under 85% were seen once. Sample: peripheral blood. Source of these receptors: a woman aged 45-65 years with active or convalescent COVID-19. CDR3s leave out the opening cysteine and the closing phenylalanine or tryptophan. The listing skips clone size in some rows; elsewhere it reads once, few, many or a size class.

clone size: few; V gene: TRBV18; J gene: TRBJ2-7; CDR3 protein: ASSPRPPGGDAVEQY
clone size: .; V gene: TRBV7-2; J gene: TRBJ2-2; CDR3 protein: ASSLAELAEPPTGELF
clone size: .; V gene: TRBV30; J gene: TRBJ2-3; CDR3 protein: AWSAGVGTDTQY
clone size: few; V gene: TRBV10-1; J gene: TRBJ2-1; CDR3 protein: ASSEASGSYNEQF
clone size: .; V gene: TRBV4-3; J gene: TRBJ2-3; CDR3 protein: ASSQDTGGADTQY
clone size: .; V gene: TRBV4-1; J gene: TRBJ2-3; CDR3 protein: ASSQDRGTFGTDTQY
clone size: .; V gene: TRBV6-6; J gene: TRBJ2-7; CDR3 protein: ASSYYRSYEQY
clone size: .; V gene: TRBV7-3; J gene: TRBJ2-1; CDR3 protein: ASSSPGGGTRLF
clone size: .; V gene: TRBV15; J gene: TRBJ1-5; CDR3 protein: ATSRIGDTDRYNQPQH
clone size: .; V gene: TRBV4-1; J gene: TRBJ2-5; CDR3 protein: ASSHKGQGADETQY
clone size: .; V gene: TRBV7-2; J gene: TRBJ2-1; CDR3 protein: ASSLAGVWNEQF
clone size: .; V gene: TRBV9; J gene: TRBJ1-5; CDR3 protein: ASSVSFGQPQH
clone size: .; V gene: TRBV7-8; J gene: TRBJ2-1; CDR3 protein: ASSLGTGGASGRVNEQF
clone size: .; V gene: TRBV6-5; J gene: TRBJ1-1; CDR3 protein: ASSYSVRGLGAF
clone size: .; V gene: TRBV13; J gene: TRBJ2-3; CDR3 protein: ASALYQGGDTDTQY
clone size: .; V gene: TRBV5-1; J gene: TRBJ2-1; CDR3 protein: ASSRDLASYNEQF
clone size: .; V gene: TRBV14; J gene: TRBJ2-6; CDR3 protein: ASSHRTGASSGANVLT
clone size: few; V gene: TRBV11-2; J gene: TRBJ2-3; CDR3 protein: ASSLGATTDTQY
clone size: .; V gene: TRBV11-1; J gene: TRBJ1-1; CDR3 protein: ASSGDREEAF
clone size: .; V gene: TRBV5-4; J gene: TRBJ2-1; CDR3 protein: ASSPPGLADNEQF
clone size: .; V gene: TRBV7-2; J gene: TRBJ1-2; CDR3 protein: ASSLDQGPGGYT
clone size: .; V gene: TRBV11-2; J gene: TRBJ1-3; CDR3 protein: ASSLLGLGNTIY
clone size: .; V gene: TRBV4-2; J gene: TRBJ2-1; CDR3 protein: ASSQVASGGHEQF
clone size: .; V gene: TRBV27; J gene: TRBJ1-5; CDR3 protein: ASSPQGYGTSNQPQH
clone size: .; V gene: TRBV6-5; J gene: TRBJ2-5; CDR3 protein: ASNDYLETQY
clone size: .; V gene: TRBV2; J gene: TRBJ2-5; CDR3 protein: AISPAPGRGETQY
clone size: .; V gene: TRBV19; J gene: TRBJ1-2; CDR3 protein: ASKIKGRNYGYT
clone size: .; V gene: TRBV7-9; J gene: TRBJ2-1; CDR3 protein: ASSPGLAEISYNEQF
clone size: .; V gene: TRBV7-3; J gene: TRBJ2-5; CDR3 protein: ASSRPGETQY
clone size: .; V gene: TRBV23-1; J gene: TRBJ1-4; CDR3 protein: ASSQDRGDPTNEKLF
clone size: .; V gene: TRBV2; J gene: TRBJ2-1; CDR3 protein: ASSARSGQGYNEQF
clone size: .; V gene: TRBV5-1; J gene: TRBJ1-2; CDR3 protein: ASSPGLVRGGYGYT
clone size: .; V gene: TRBV18; J gene: TRBJ2-7; CDR3 protein: ASSAGTQYEQY
clone size: .; V gene: TRBV4-2; J gene: TRBJ1-5; CDR3 protein: ASSLGQGNSNQPQH
clone size: .; V gene: TRBV5-1; J gene: TRBJ1-6; CDR3 protein: ASSSDRVNSPLH
clone size: .; V gene: TRBV7-2; J gene: TRBJ1-1; CDR3 protein: ASSLAPGTSNTEAF
clone size: .; V gene: TRBV5-4; J gene: TRBJ2-7; CDR3 protein: ASSLVDRGYEQY
clone size: .; V gene: TRBV5-1; J gene: TRBJ2-1; CDR3 protein: ASRLSGTSGRHYEQF
clone size: .; V gene: TRBV24-1; J gene: TRBJ2-3; CDR3 protein: ATSRAGAGTDTQY
clone size: .; V gene: TRBV19; J gene: TRBJ1-1; CDR3 protein: ASSIGTGGSTEAF
clone size: .; V gene: TRBV5-1; J gene: TRBJ2-1; CDR3 protein: ASSEPAERGNEQF